This T cell receptor beta chain was obtained from a study of cytomegalovirus exposure and HLA in healthy donors. The PCR contained 60 Vbeta and 13 Jbeta primers. Using immunoSEQ multiplex PCR, the repertoire was profiled, and TCRdb retains in-frame clones only, with some absent. This table has around 150,000 clones, over 70% appearing once. Comments on this clone: The junction and the germline gene differ at one end; a read error may be behind it. Other DNA sequences of this sample code for an identical CDR3.

CDR1 and CDR2 from the germline V gene are SNHLY and FYNNEI. The CDR3 has 15 residues. The receptor comes from a middle-aged man in good health and CMV-seronegative. The specimen was PBMCs. The chain links TRBV2 to TRBJ1-6; 7 nucleotides match TRBD1. CDR3 sequence reads: CASRPNRGDNSPLHF. CDR3 coding DNA: TGTGCCAGCAGACCTAACAGGGGCGACAATTCCCCCCTCCACTTT.